This T cell receptor beta chain is from a study of CD8 T cells in ankylosing spondylitis. This clonotype appeared a few times. Its antigen remains unknown. Study-level results: Reportedly, significant enrichment of disease-linked clones occurred in matched ankylosing spondylitis synovial fluid. CD8+ cells made up the disease-linked clones, which were relatively rare in peripheral blood. Several highly homologous variants made up a TCR beta motif that seemed to typify ankylosing spondylitis blood. There were earlier reports of some motif variants in reactive arthritis synovial fluid and blood.

One entry per CDR3 protein results from TCRdb running MiXCR on the 5' RACE reads. The data hold a few hundred thousand distinct CDR3 sequences, with around 21% observed a single time. Germline V lookup: CDR1 MNHEY, CDR2 SVGEGT. Trimming took off 7 bases at V and 3 bases at J, with 16 bases between the two ends. This CDR3 spans 14 amino acids. Sequencing used blood, either unsorted or a sorted T cell fraction (not recorded which). V is TRBV6-2 or TRBV6-3 and J is TRBJ2-7; D is tentatively TRBD1 or TRBD2 (7 bases each). The TCR originated in a female donor with ankylosing spondylitis or in good health (not recorded which). The CDR3 nucleotides are TGTGCCAGCATGAGCGGGACAGCATTCTACGAGCAGTACTTC. Protein: CASMSGTAFYEQYF.